Shown below are 10 T cell receptor beta chains from a single sample sequenced in a study of T-cell reconstitution after alpha-beta-depleted transplantation in children. Preparation of the TCRbeta library involved a method that used unique molecular identifiers. TCRdb re-called the PCR reads with MiXCR, one entry per CDR3 protein. The sample contains tens of thousands of distinct CDR3 sequences, around 7.9% of which appear only once. Sample: PBMCs from the stem cell graft donor, taken from the stem cell graft. The receptors shown here come from a human donor who donated a stem cell graft to a child with acute lymphoblastic leukemia.

The table lists this clonotype with many counts. The J gene is TRBJ2-7, the V gene TRBV3-1; D call uncertain. The V end lost 0 bases, the J end lost 5 bases, and 8 bases lay between the germline ends. Germline loops: CDR1 LGHDT, CDR2 YNNKEL (reference sequence). This CDR3 comprises 13 residues. CDR3: CASSQDNGDEQYF. The CDR3 region has the DNA TGTGCCAGCAGCCAAGATAACGGAGACGAGCAGTACTTC.

This clonotype was detected ten times or more. The gene calls are TRBV4-1 and TRBJ2-7, with a possible D match to TRBD2 (6 bases). Between the trimmed V and J ends, which lost 0 bases and 0 bases, there was a span of 12 bases. The CDR3 loop spans 16 amino acids. Germline V gene lookup returns CDR1 MGHRA and CDR2 YSYEKL. CDR3 bases: TGCGCCAGCAGCCAAGATCTAGCGAGGAGCTCCTACGAGCAGTACTTC. This sequence encodes CASSQDLARSSYEQYF.

This clonotype showed up many times. CDR3 loop: CASTESGLQSYNEQFF. Written as DNA, the CDR3 is TGTGCCAGCACGGAGTCGGGGCTACAATCCTACAATGAGCAGTTCTTC. V gene TRBV12-3 or TRBV12-4 combines with J gene TRBJ2-1, with D perhaps TRBD1 or TRBD2 (5 bases each). The V gene lost 7 bases and the J gene lost 1 base, with 17 bases spanning the gap. This CDR3 is built from 16 residues.

The table lists this clonotype with many counts. V and J are TRBV3-1 and TRBJ2-1, with TRBD2 matching 7 bases. J gave up 2 bases and V 8 bases, and 6 bases lay outside the gene matches. Germline V gene data show CDR1 as LGHDT and CDR2 as YNNKEL (reference sequence). The CDR3 consists of 14 residues. Written as DNA, the CDR3 is TGTGCCAGCGGCCCGACTAGCCCCTACAATGAGCAGTTCTTC. The encoded protein is CASGPTSPYNEQFF.

This clonotype came up many times. The J gene is TRBJ2-1, the V gene TRBV12-3 or TRBV12-4, with unresolved D. This CDR3 is built from 11 residues. V lost 5 bases and J lost 8, with 7 bases in between. CDR3 sequence reads: CASSEMDEQFF. CDR3 nucleotide sequence: TGTGCCAGCAGTGAGATGGATGAGCAGTTCTTC.

At least ten counts were recorded for this clonotype. The CDR3 nucleotides are TGCAGCGTTGAGACAGGGGCTAATCAGCCCCAGCATTTT. This encodes CSVETGANQPQHF. The rearrangement joins TRBV29-1 to TRBJ1-5; 8 bases are shared with TRBD1. This CDR3 region has 13 residues. J lost 4 bases, V lost 3 bases, and 2 bases had no gene match. The germline V gene has CDR1 SQVTM and CDR2 ANQGSEA.

This sequence joins TRBV7-9 and TRBJ2-4; possibly TRBD2 for D (5 bases). Per germline, CDR1 SEHNR and CDR2 FQNEAQ (reference sequence). The CDR3 runs 12 residues. Trimming stripped 4 bases from V and 15 bases from J, with 16 bases between. The CDR3 region is CASSSGKGPPYF. DNA for the CDR3: TGTGCCAGCAGCTCCGGGAAGGGCCCTCCGTACTTC. The variable domain in full, with the rest retrieved from reference TRBV7-9 and TRBJ2-4, is DTGVSQNPRHKITKRGQNVTFRCDPISEHNRLYWYRQTLGQGPEFLTYFQNEAQLEKSRLLSDRFSAERPKGSFSTLEIQRTEQGDSAMYLCASSSGKGPPYFGAGTRLSVL.

There are a few counts of this clonotype. Just one base apart from a much larger clone, this may be a read error. The chain recombines TRBV5-1 with TRBJ1-1; TRBD1 is a possible D gene (5 bases). Germline V CDR1 and CDR2: SGHRS, YFSETQ. The CDR3 sequence is 13 residues long. The CDR3 protein is CASSTGGDTEPFF. CDR3 DNA sequence: TGCGCCAGCTCAACGGGGGGTGACACTGAACCTTTCTTT.

This sequence joins TRBV19 and TRBJ1-5; no reliable D call. Trimming stripped 7 bases from V and 0 bases from J, with 10 bases between. Germline CDR1 is LNHDA and CDR2 is SQIVND (reference sequence). The CDR3 spans 14 residues. In DNA, the CDR3 is TGTGCCAGTACCCCCGATCGTAGCAATCAGCCCCAGCATTTT. This codes for CASTPDRSNQPQHF.

This clonotype appeared many times. The chain recombines TRBV7-9 with TRBJ1-1, with 7 nucleotides matching TRBD1. Germline V CDR1 and CDR2: SEHNR, FQNEAQ (reference sequence). V was pared by 5 bases and J by 4 bases, with 10 bases of the junction left unmatched. The CDR3 covers 15 residues. CDR3 residues: CASSPQGGAGTEAFF. Here the CDR3 DNA reads TGTGCCAGCAGCCCACAAGGGGGCGCGGGCACTGAAGCTTTCTTT. Supplemented by reference TRBV7-9 and TRBJ1-1, the full variable domain reads DTGVSQNPRHKITKRGQNVTFRCDPISEHNRLYWYRQTLGQGPEFLTYFQNEAQLEKSRLLSDRFSAERPKGSFSTLEIQRTEQGDSAMYLCASSPQGGAGTEAFFGQGTRLTVV.